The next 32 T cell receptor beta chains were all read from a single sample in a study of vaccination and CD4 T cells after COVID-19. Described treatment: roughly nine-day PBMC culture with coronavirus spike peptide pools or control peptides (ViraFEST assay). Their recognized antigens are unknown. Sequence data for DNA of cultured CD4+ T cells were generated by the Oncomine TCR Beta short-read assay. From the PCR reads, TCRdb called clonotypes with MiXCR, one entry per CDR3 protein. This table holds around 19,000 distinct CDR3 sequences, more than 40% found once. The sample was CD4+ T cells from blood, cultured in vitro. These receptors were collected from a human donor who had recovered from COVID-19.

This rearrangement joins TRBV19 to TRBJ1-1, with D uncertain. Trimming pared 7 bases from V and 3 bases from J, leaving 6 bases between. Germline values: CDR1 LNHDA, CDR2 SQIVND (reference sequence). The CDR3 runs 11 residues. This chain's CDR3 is CASMGYTEAFF. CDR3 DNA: TGTGCCAGTATGGGTTACACTGAAGCTTTCTTT.

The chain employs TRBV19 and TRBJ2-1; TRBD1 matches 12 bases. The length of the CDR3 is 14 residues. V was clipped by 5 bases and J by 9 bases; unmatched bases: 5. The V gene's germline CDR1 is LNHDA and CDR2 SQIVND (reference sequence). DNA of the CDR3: TGTGCCAGTAGTGGCGGGACAGGGGGCGGTGAGCAGTTCTTC. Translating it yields CASSGGTGGGEQFF.

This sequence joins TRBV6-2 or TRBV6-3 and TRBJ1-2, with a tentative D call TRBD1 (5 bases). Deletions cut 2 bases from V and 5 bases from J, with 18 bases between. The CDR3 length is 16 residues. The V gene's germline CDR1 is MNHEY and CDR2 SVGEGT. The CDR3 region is CASSYKGALSAYGYTF. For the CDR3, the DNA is TGTGCCAGCAGTTACAAAGGGGCCCTTTCCGCATATGGCTACACCTTC.

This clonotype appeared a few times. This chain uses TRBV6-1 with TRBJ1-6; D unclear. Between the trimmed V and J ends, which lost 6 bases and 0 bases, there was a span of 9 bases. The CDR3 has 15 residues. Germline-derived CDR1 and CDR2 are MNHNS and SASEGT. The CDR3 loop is CASRAGDSYNSPLHF. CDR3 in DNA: TGTGCCAGCAGGGCCGGGGACTCCTATAATTCACCCCTCCACTTT.

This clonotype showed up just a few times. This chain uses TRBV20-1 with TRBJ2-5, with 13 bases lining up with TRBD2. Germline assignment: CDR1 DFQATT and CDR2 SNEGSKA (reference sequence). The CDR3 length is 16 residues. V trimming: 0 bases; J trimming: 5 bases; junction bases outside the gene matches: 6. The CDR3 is CSAREWTSGGRETQYF. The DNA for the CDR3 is TGCAGTGCTAGAGAGTGGACTAGCGGGGGTCGGGAGACCCAGTACTTC.

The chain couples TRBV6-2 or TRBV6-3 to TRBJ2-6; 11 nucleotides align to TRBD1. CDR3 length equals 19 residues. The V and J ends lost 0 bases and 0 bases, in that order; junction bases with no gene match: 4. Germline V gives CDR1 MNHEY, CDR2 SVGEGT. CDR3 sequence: CASSYSLGTGGSGANVLTF. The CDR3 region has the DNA TGTGCCAGCAGTTACTCTCTGGGGACAGGGGGCTCTGGGGCCAACGTCCTGACTTTC.

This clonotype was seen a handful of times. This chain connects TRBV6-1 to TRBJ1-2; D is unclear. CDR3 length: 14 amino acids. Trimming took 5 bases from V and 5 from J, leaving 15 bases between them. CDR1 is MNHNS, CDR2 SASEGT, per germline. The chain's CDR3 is CASSRGSHSYGYTF. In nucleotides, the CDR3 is TGTGCCAGCAGTAGAGGTAGTCACTCTTATGGCTACACCTTC.

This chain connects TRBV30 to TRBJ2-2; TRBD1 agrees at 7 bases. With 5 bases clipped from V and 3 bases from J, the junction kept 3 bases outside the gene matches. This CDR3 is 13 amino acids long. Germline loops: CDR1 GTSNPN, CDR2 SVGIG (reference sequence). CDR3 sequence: CAWDRADTGELFF. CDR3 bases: TGTGCCTGGGACAGGGCTGACACCGGGGAGCTGTTTTTT.

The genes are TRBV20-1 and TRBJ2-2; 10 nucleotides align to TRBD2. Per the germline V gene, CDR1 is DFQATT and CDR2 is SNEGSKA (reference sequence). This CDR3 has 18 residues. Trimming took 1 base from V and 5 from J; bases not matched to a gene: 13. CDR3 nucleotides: TGCAGTGCTAGAGCTCCTTTGGGGGAGCGGGAGGGAACCGGGGAGCTGTTTTTT. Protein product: CSARAPLGEREGTGELFF.

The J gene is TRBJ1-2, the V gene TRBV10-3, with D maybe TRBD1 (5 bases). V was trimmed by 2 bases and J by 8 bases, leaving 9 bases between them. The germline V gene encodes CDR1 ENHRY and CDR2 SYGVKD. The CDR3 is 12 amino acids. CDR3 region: CAISERGEGYTF. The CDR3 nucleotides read TGTGCCATCAGTGAGAGAGGGGAGGGCTACACCTTC.

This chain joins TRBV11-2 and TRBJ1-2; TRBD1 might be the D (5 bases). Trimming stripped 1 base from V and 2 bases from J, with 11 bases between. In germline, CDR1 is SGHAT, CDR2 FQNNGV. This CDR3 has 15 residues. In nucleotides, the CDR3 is TGTGCCAGCAGCTTAGGGTTGCGGGACAACTATGGCTACACCTTC. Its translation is CASSLGLRDNYGYTF.

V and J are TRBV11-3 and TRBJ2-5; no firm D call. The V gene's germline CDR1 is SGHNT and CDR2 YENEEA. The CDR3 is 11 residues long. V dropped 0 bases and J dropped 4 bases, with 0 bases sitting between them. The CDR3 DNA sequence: TGTGCCAGCAGCTTAGAAGAGACCCAGTACTTC. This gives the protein CASSLEETQYF. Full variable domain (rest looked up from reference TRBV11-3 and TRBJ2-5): EAGVVQSPRYKIIEKKQPVAFWCNPISGHNTLYWYLQNLGQGPELLIRYENEEAVDDSQLPKDRFSAERLKGVDSTLKIQPAELGDSAVYLCASSLEETQYFGPGTRLLVL.

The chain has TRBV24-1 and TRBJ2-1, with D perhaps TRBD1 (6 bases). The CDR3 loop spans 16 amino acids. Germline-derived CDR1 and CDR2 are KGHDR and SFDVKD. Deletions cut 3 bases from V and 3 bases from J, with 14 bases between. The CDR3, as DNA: TGTGCCACCAGTGATGCCGGGACACCGTTCTACAATGAGCAGTTCTTC. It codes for CATSDAGTPFYNEQFF.

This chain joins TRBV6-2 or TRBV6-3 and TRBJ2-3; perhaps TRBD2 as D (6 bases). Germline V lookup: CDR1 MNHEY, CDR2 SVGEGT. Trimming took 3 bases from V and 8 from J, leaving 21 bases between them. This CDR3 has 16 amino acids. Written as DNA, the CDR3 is TGTGCCAGCAGTTATATACCCGGGACTCCCACGGGTACGCAGTATTTT. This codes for CASSYIPGTPTGTQYF.

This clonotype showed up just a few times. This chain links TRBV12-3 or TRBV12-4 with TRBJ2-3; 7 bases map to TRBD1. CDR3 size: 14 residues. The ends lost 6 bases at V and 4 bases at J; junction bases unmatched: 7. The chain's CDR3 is CASSRIQGADTQYF. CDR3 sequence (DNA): TGTGCCAGCAGCCGGATCCAGGGGGCAGATACGCAGTATTTT.

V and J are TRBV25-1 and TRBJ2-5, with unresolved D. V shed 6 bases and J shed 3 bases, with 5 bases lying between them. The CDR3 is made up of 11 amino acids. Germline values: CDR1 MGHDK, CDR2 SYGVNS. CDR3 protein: CASRLEETQYF. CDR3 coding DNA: TGTGCCAGCAGGCTCGAAGAGACCCAGTACTTC.

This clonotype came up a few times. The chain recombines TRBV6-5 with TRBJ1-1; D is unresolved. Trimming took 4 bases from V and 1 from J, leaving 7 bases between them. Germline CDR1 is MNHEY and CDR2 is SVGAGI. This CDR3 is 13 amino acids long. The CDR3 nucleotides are TGTGCCAGCAGTTTTTCCACGAACACTGAAGCTTTCTTT. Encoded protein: CASSFSTNTEAFF.

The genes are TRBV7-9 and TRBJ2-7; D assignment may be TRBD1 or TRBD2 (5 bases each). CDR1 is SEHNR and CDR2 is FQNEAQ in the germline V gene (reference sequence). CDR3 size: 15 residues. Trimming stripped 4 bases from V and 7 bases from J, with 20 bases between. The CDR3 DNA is TGTGCCAGCAGCTGGACAAGGGACGTCCCAGGAGAGCAGTACTTC. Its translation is CASSWTRDVPGEQYF.

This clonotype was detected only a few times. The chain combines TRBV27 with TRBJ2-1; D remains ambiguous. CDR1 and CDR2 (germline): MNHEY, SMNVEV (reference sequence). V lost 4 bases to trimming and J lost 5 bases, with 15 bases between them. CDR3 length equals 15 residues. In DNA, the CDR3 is TGTGCCAGCAGTTATGCAAGGACGAGAAACAATGAGCAGTTCTTC. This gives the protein CASSYARTRNNEQFF.

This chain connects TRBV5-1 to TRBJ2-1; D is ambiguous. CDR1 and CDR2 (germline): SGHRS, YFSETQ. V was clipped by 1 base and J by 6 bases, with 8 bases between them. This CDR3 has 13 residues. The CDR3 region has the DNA TGCGCCAGCAGCTTGCTGGGCCTCAATGAGCAGTTCTTC. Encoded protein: CASSLLGLNEQFF.

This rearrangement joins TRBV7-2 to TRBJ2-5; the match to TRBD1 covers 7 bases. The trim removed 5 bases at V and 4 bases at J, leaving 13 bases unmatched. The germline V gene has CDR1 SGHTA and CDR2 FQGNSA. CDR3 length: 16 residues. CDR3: CASSPRTGLGGETQYF. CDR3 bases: TGTGCCAGCAGCCCCCGGACAGGCTTAGGTGGAGAGACCCAGTACTTC.

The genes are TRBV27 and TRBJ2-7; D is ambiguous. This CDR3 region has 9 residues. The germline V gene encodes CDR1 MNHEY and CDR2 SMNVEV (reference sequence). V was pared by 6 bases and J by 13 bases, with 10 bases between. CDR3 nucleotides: TGTGCCAGCAGCCCGACGTTCTACTTC. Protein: CASSPTFYF.

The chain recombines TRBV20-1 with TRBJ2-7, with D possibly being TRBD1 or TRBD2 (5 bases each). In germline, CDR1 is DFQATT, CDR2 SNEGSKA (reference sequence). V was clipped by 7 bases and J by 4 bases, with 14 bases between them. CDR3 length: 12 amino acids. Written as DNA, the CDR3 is TGCAGTGTCGGGACGTATAATTACGAGCAGTACTTC. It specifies CSVGTYNYEQYF.

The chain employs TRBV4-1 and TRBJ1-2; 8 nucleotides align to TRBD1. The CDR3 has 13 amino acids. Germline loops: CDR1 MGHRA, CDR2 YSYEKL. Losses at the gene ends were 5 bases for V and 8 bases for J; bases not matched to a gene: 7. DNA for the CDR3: TGCGCCAGCAGCACAGGGGGGGGTAGCGGCTACACCTTC. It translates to CASSTGGGSGYTF.

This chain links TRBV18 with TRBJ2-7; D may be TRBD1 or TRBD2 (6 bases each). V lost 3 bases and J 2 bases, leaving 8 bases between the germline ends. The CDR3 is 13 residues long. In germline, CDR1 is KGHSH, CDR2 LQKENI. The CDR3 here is CASSPRGAYEQYF. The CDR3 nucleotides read TGTGCCAGCTCACCGAGGGGGGCCTACGAGCAGTACTTC.

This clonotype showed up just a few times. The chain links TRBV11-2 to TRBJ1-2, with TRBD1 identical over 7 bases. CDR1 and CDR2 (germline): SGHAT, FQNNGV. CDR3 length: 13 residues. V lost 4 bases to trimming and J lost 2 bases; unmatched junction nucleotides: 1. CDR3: CASSWDSNYGYTF. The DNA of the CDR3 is TGTGCCAGCAGCTGGGACAGCAACTATGGCTACACCTTC. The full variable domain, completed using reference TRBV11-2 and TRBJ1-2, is EAGVAQSPRYKIIEKRQSVAFWCNPISGHATLYWYQQILGQGPKLLIQFQNNGVVDDSQLPKDRFSAERLKGVDSTLKIQPAKLEDSAVYLCASSWDSNYGYTFGSGTRLTVV.

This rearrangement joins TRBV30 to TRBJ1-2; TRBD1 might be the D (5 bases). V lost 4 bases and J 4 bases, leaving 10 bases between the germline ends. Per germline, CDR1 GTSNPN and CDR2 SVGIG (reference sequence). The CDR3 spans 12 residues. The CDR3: CAWIGHTYGYTF. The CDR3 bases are TGTGCCTGGATCGGACATACCTATGGCTACACCTTC.

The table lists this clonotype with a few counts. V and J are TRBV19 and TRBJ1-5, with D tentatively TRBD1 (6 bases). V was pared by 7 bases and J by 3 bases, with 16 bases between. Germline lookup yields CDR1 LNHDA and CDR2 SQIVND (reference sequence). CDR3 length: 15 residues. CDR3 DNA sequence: TGTGCCAGTACGACAGGAGGGGGTATCAATCAGCCCCAGCATTTT. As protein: CASTTGGGINQPQHF. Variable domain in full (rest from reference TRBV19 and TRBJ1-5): DGGITQSPKYLFRKEGQNVTLSCEQNLNHDAMYWYRQDPGQGLRLIYYSQIVNDFQKGDIAEGYSVSREKKESFPLTVTSAQKNPTAFYLCASTTGGGINQPQHFGDGTRLSIL.

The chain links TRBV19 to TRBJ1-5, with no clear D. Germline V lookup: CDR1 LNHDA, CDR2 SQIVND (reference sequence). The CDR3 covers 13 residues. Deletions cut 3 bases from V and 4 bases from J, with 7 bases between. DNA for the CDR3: TGTGCCAGTAGTATCGGAAGAAATCAGCCCCAGCATTTT. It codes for CASSIGRNQPQHF.

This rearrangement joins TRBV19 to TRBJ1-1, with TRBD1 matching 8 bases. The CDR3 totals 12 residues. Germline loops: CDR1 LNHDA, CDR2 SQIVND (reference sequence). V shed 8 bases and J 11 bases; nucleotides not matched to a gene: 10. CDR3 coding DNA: TGTGCCAGTTCCGGACAGGGACAGATTGCTTTCTTT. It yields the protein CASSGQGQIAFF.

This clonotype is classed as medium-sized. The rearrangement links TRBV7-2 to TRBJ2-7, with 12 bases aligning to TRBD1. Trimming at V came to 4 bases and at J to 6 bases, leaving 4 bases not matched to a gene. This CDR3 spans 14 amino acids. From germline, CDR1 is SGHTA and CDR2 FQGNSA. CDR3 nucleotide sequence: TGTGCCAGCAGCTGGGACAGGGGGCTCTTCGAGCAGTACTTC. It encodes CASSWDRGLFEQYF.

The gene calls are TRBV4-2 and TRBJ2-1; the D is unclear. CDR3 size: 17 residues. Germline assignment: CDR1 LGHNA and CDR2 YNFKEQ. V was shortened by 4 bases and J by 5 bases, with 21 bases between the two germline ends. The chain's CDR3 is CASSLSFRRGHDNEQFF. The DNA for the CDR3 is TGTGCCAGCAGCCTAAGCTTTAGAAGAGGTCACGACAATGAGCAGTTCTTC.